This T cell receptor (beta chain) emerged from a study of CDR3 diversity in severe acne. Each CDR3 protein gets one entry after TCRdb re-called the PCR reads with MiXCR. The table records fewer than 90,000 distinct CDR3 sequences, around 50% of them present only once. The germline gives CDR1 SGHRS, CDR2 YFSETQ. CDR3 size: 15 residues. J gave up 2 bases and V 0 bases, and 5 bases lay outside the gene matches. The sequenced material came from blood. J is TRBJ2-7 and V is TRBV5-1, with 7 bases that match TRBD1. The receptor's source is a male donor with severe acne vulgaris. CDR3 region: CASSLVPGQTYEQYF. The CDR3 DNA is TGCGCCAGCAGCTTGGTTCCGGGACAGACCTACGAGCAGTACTTC.